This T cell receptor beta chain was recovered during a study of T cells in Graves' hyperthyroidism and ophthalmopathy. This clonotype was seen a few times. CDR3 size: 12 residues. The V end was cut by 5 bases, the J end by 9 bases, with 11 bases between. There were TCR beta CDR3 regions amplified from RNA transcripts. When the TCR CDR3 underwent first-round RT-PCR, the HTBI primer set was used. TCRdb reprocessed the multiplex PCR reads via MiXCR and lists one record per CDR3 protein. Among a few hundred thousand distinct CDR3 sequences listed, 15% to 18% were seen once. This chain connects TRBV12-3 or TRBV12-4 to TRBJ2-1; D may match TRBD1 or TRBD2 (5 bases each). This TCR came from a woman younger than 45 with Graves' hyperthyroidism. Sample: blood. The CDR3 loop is CASSEGTGEQFF. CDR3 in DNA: TGTGCCAGCAGTGAAGGGACCGGTGAGCAGTTCTTC.